A selection of T cell receptor beta chains follows, all from one sample in a study of CD8 T cells in Susac syndrome. A single record per CDR3 protein comes from TCRdb applying MiXCR to the immunoSEQ multiplex PCR reads. The sample has about 150,000 distinct CDR3 sequences; approximately 95% are singletons. What was sequenced was CD4+ T cells from PBMCs. The receptors come from a human donor with Susac syndrome. Each CDR3 is given with its conserved first and last residue. A D gene is named only where the DNA matches it firmly.

DNA	CDR3	D	V	J
TGCAGTGCCCCGCCCCGACAGGGAACAAACGAGCAGTACTTC	CSAPPRQGTNEQYF	TRBD1	TRBV20-1	TRBJ2-7
TGCAGTGCTAGCATCTCCTATGGCTACACCTTC	CSASISYGYTF	.	TRBV20-1	TRBJ1-2
TGCGCCAGCAGCCGCGTCGGACAGGGGGCTTCGGATGGCTACACCTTC	CASSRVGQGASDGYTF	TRBD1	TRBV4-1	TRBJ1-2
TGTGCCAGCAGCTTATATCATACGGGACGGCGATCCTACAATGAGCAGTTCTTC	CASSLYHTGRRSYNEQFF	.	TRBV7-3	TRBJ2-1
TGTGCCAGCAGCCAAGATAGCACAGGCAATCAGCCCCAGCATTTT	CASSQDSTGNQPQHF	.	TRBV3-1	TRBJ1-5
TGCAGTGCTCCAGGGACTAGCGGGGGGGCCCTAGATACGCAGTATTTT	CSAPGTSGGALDTQYF	TRBD2	TRBV20-1	TRBJ2-3
TGTGCCACCAGCCGAGGACAGGGGGCGCCTGGGGCCAACGTCCTGACTTTC	CATSRGQGAPGANVLTF	TRBD1	TRBV15	TRBJ2-6
TGCAGTGCTAGAGACAGGGGGGGGTACGAGCAGTACTTC	CSARDRGGYEQYF	.	TRBV20-1	TRBJ2-7
TGCAGTGCTAGGGCGGCCCTAGCGTCGCAGTATTTT	CSARAALASQYF	.	TRBV20-1	TRBJ2-3
TGCGCCAGCAGCCAGCAACCGGGACCCAGAGGGGCGACCCAGTACTTC	CASSQQPGPRGATQYF	.	TRBV4-1	TRBJ2-5
TGTGCCAGCAGCCAGACTTCGAATCGGGGAGCCAAAAACATTCAGTACTTC	CASSQTSNRGAKNIQYF	.	TRBV3-1	TRBJ2-4
TGTGCTAGTGGTTTGGTAGTCGGCCAGGGAAATTCACCCCTCCACTTT	CASGLVVGQGNSPLHF	.	TRBV12-5	TRBJ1-6
TGTGCCAGCAGTAAATACAATGAGCAGTTCTTC	CASSKYNEQFF	.	TRBV12-3/TRBV12-4	TRBJ2-1
TGCAGCGTTGAGCAGTCTCTTGCCCAGTACTTC	CSVEQSLAQYF	.	TRBV29-1	TRBJ2-5
TGCGCCAGCAGCCAAGGACAGACCCCTAACTATGGCTACACCTTC	CASSQGQTPNYGYTF	.	TRBV4-1	TRBJ1-2
TGCAGTGTGCTAGCGAGTGGAAACATTCAGTACTTC	CSVLASGNIQYF	.	TRBV20-1	TRBJ2-4
TGCAGCGTTGGTAGTAATGGGGGGCATGGCTACACCTTC	CSVGSNGGHGYTF	.	TRBV29-1	TRBJ1-2
TGTGCCAGCAGCTTAGGGGGACTACAAGCGGGAGTGACCGGGGAGCTGTTTTTT	CASSLGGLQAGVTGELFF	TRBD2	TRBV7-2	TRBJ2-2
TGTGCCAGCAGCTTAAAGGAGATCCTCCACTTT	CASSLKEILHF	.	TRBV7-2	TRBJ1-6
TGTGCCAGCAGCCCTTTTTCGGGAGGGCCAGATACGCAGTATTTT	CASSPFSGGPDTQYF	TRBD2	TRBV3-1	TRBJ2-3